The 9 T cell receptor beta chains in this list originate from one sample, sequenced in a study of cytomegalovirus exposure and HLA in healthy donors. This PCR relied on a set of 60 Vbeta primers and 13 Jbeta primers. Only in-frame clones appear in the TCRdb table, and some are missing; sequencing was by immunoSEQ multiplex PCR. This sample contains some 48,000 clones. The sequenced material came from PBMCs. Receptors were obtained from a man in his forties in good health and CMV-seropositive.

The chain joins TRBV2 to TRBJ2-2, with TRBD2 as a possible D gene (6 bases). Deletions cut 1 base from V and 6 bases from J, with 9 bases between. Germline CDR1 is SNHLY and CDR2 is FYNNEI. This CDR3 spans 14 amino acids. CDR3 loop: CASSEEGGSGELFF. CDR3 nucleotides: TGTGCCAGCAGTGAAGAGGGAGGATCCGGGGAGCTGTTTTTT.

This chain uses TRBV16 with TRBJ2-3; tentatively, D is TRBD1 (6 bases). Trimming stripped 4 bases from V and 0 bases from J, with 17 bases between. CDR3 length equals 17 residues. CDR1 KGHSY and CDR2 FQNENV come from the germline V gene. The CDR3 here is CASSPRAGDTSTDTQYF. The DNA of the CDR3 is TGTGCCAGCAGCCCCCGAGCAGGGGATACTAGCACAGATACGCAGTATTTT.

J is TRBJ2-1 and V is TRBV11-2, with 9 bases aligning to TRBD1. Germline V gene lookup returns CDR1 SGHAT and CDR2 FQNNGV. Trimming at V came to 3 bases and at J to 3 bases, leaving 3 bases not matched to a gene. The CDR3 totals 15 residues. CDR3 sequence (DNA): TGTGCCAGCAGCTTGACAGGGGGTAGCTACAATGAGCAGTTCTTC. Translated, it gives CASSLTGGSYNEQFF.

The rearrangement joins TRBV11-2 to TRBJ1-1; tentatively, D is TRBD1 (5 bases). This CDR3 is built from 13 residues. Trimming took off 5 bases at V and 10 bases at J, with 17 bases between the two ends. Looked up from germline, CDR1 is SGHAT and CDR2 is FQNNGV. CDR3 sequence reads: CASSPDMGRVAFF. In DNA, the CDR3 is TGTGCCAGCAGCCCCGACATGGGCAGGGTAGCTTTCTTT.

The chain uses TRBV11-2 and TRBJ2-7; D perhaps matches TRBD1 (7 bases). This CDR3 has 14 residues. Trimming took off 8 bases at V and 0 bases at J, with 14 bases between the two ends. Looked up from germline, CDR1 is SGHAT and CDR2 is FQNNGV. The CDR3 DNA reads TGTGCCAGCGCTGGGGGGACAGACTCCTACGAGCAGTACTTC. Translating gives CASAGGTDSYEQYF.

A word on this clone: Other DNA sequences of this sample code for an identical CDR3. The chain combines TRBV9 with TRBJ1-5, with D tentatively TRBD1 (5 bases). Trimming cost V 0 bases and J 4 bases, with 8 bases left between them. This CDR3 spans 14 amino acids. Germline lookup yields CDR1 SGDLS and CDR2 YYNGEE. CDR3 sequence: CASSVGAGNQPQHF. The CDR3, as DNA: TGTGCCAGCAGCGTAGGGGCAGGGAATCAGCCCCAGCATTTT.

The chain joins TRBV29-1 to TRBJ2-2; possibly TRBD2 for D (5 bases). The CDR3 consists of 13 residues. V dropped 6 bases and J dropped 6 bases, with 14 bases sitting between them. The germline V gene has CDR1 SQVTM and CDR2 ANQGSEA. In DNA form, the CDR3 reads TGCAGCGTCGGACTGATCTCTTCCGGGGAGCTGTTTTTT. As protein: CSVGLISSGELFF.

J is TRBJ2-5 and V is TRBV20-1; D is perhaps TRBD2 (5 bases). The CDR3 totals 11 residues. Between the trimmed V and J ends, which lost 5 bases and 4 bases, there was a span of 8 bases. Germline V lookup: CDR1 DFQATT, CDR2 SNEGSKA (reference sequence). The CDR3 DNA follows: TGCAGTGCTGGGAGAGGAGAGACCCAGTACTTC. It is translated as CSAGRGETQYF.

The chain's CDR3 is CASSALLAGGKFF. DNA for the CDR3: TGTGCCAGCAGCGCCCTTCTCGCGGGAGGGAAGTTCTTC. The V gene is TRBV11-2, the J gene TRBJ2-1, with TRBD2 identical over 9 bases. The J segment lost 14 bases and the V segment lost 5 bases, leaving 10 bases of the junction unmatched. Germline V CDR1 and CDR2: SGHAT, FQNNGV. This CDR3 comprises 13 residues. The complete variable domain, with remaining parts taken from reference TRBV11-2 and TRBJ2-1, reads EAGVAQSPRYKIIEKRQSVAFWCNPISGHATLYWYQQILGQGPKLLIQFQNNGVVDDSQLPKDRFSAERLKGVDSTLKIQPAKLEDSAVYLCASSALLAGGKFFGPGTRLTVL.